These 8 T cell receptor beta chains came from one sample sequenced in a study of T cells in Graves' hyperthyroidism and ophthalmopathy. TCR beta CDR3 sequences were amplified from RNA transcripts. HTBI primers drove first-round RT-PCR of the TCR CDR3. TCRdb fed the multiplex PCR reads into MiXCR, producing one record per CDR3 protein. The sample lists 75,000 to 100,000 distinct CDR3 sequences, 51% occurring once. The sequencing input was blood. The receptors were gathered from a woman aged 40-49 years with Graves' hyperthyroidism.

For this clonotype: At one end the junction does not follow the germline gene, possibly because of a read error. The chain employs TRBV20-1 and TRBJ1-2; a weak D match, TRBD1 (5 bases). Per germline, CDR1 DFQATT and CDR2 SNEGSKA (reference sequence). The CDR3 is 9 amino acids. The CDR3 DNA is TGCAGTGCGTCCGTCGGGGGAAGCTTC. As protein: CSASVGGSF.

V and J are TRBV9 and TRBJ2-3; D remains unclear. CDR1 is SGDLS and CDR2 is YYNGEE in the germline V gene. The CDR3 has 13 amino acids. Trimming shortened V by 7 bases and J by 2 bases, and 11 bases separated the two germline ends. CDR3 sequence (DNA): TGTGCCAGCTCACCACCGGTCACAGATACGCAGTATTTT. Protein sequence: CASSPPVTDTQYF.

This clonotype was detected many times. The chain has TRBV29-1 and TRBJ1-1; no clear D gene. The CDR3 runs 13 residues. V dropped 1 base and J dropped 6 bases, with 12 bases sitting between them. The germline CDR1 and CDR2 sequences are SQVTM and ANQGSEA. The DNA for the CDR3 is TGCAGCGTTGAAGTACACGGATCCTCTGAAGCTTTCTTT. Encoded protein: CSVEVHGSSEAFF. Using reference TRBV29-1 and TRBJ1-1 for the parts outside the CDR3, the full variable domain is SAVISQKPSRDICQRGTSLTIQCQVDSQVTMMFWYRQQPGQSLTLIATANQGSEATYESGFVIDKFPISRPNLTFSTLTVSNMSPEDSSIYLCSVEVHGSSEAFFGQGTRLTVV.

The DNA of the CDR3 is TGTGCCAGCAGCTTAGGTATTAGTGCCACCTACGAGCATTTT. Encoded protein: CASSLGISATYEHF. The chain combines TRBV11-2 with TRBJ1-5; D is ambiguous. CDR3 length equals 14 residues. Germline V gene data show CDR1 as SGHAT and CDR2 as FQNNGV. Trimming cost V 1 base and J 14 bases, with 18 bases left between them. The full variable domain, in which reference TRBV11-2 and TRBJ1-5 provide the parts outside the CDR3, is EAGVAQSPRYKIIEKRQSVAFWCNPISGHATLYWYQQILGQGPKLLIQFQNNGVVDDSQLPKDRFSAERLKGVDSTLKIQPAKLEDSAVYLCASSLGISATYEHFGDGTRLSIL.

Comment on this clonotype: A much larger clone sits a single nucleotide away, making a read error possible. The chain joins TRBV7-2 to TRBJ2-3; D is tentatively TRBD1 or TRBD2 (5 bases each). The V gene lost 3 bases and the J gene lost 6 bases, with 10 bases spanning the gap. Per the germline V gene, CDR1 is SGHTA and CDR2 is FQGNSA. The CDR3 spans 13 residues. CDR3 region: CASSLRGADTQYF. CDR3 in DNA: TGTGCCAGCAGCTTGAGGGGTGCGGATACGCAGTATTTT.

In regard to this clonotype: This clone may be a read error of a much larger clone one base away. The V gene is TRBV7-2, the J gene TRBJ1-2; no clear D. V was shortened by 1 base and J by 8 bases, with 14 bases between the two germline ends. Germline V gene sequence: CDR1 SGHTA, CDR2 FQGNSA. This CDR3 comprises 14 residues. The CDR3 spells CASSLVPGNRGYTF. CDR3 nucleotides: TGTGCCAGCAGCTTAGTGCCAGGCAATAGGGGCTACACCTTC.

This chain connects TRBV20-1 to TRBJ1-1; 8 bases are a match to TRBD1. Trimming removed 6 bases from V and 5 bases from J; junction bases left unmatched: 8. The CDR3 runs to 13 residues. Germline CDR1 is DFQATT and CDR2 is SNEGSKA (reference sequence). The CDR3 DNA is TGCAGTGCCGCCCGGACAGGGAGGACTGAAGCTTTCTTT. Its protein is CSAARTGRTEAFF.

This clonotype was recorded at least ten times. This sequence joins TRBV4-1 and TRBJ2-7, with 9 bases matching TRBD2. J was trimmed by 4 bases and V by 2 bases; bases with no gene match: 9. The CDR3 contains 16 residues. Germline CDR1 MGHRA, CDR2 YSYEKL. This chain's CDR3 is CASSQREAGGSYEQYF. In nucleotides, the CDR3 is TGCGCCAGCAGCCAAAGGGAGGCGGGAGGGTCGTACGAGCAGTACTTC.